This T cell receptor (beta chain) comes out of a study of siplizumab effects on memory and regulatory T cells. Points on this clone: Its cognate antigen is unknown.

Study-wide results and caveats: On average, about 70% of mappable alloreactive CD4+ clones were Treg-derived under siplizumab, against about 25% in controls. Suppressive capability of dividing Tregs from siplizumab cultures went unverified. Unstimulated subsets were the mapping target of only a minor fraction of alloreactive clones. The alloresponse seemed to draw substantially on naive T cells, which appeared more diverse than memory cells.

The table came from immunoSEQ multiplex PCR; TCRdb's copy has only in-frame clones and leaves some out. The table shows nearly 85,000 clones, with about nine tenths occurring only once. The receptor comes from a human donor in good health. The sequenced sample was Tregs sorted from blood.

The CDR3 spells CASSLRSSSYNEQFF. CDR3 coding DNA: TGTGCCAGCAGCTTAAGGAGCAGCTCCTACAATGAGCAGTTCTTC. The chain employs TRBV7-6 and TRBJ2-1; D is ambiguous. CDR3 length: 15 amino acids. V was shortened by 2 bases and J by 0 bases, with 8 bases between the two germline ends. Germline-derived CDR1 and CDR2 are SGHVS and FNYEAQ.